Detailed here is one T cell receptor (beta chain). Clones were read by immunoSEQ multiplex PCR, and TCRdb kept only the in-frame ones, dropping some. This table has about 230,000 clones, 80% to 90% appearing once. CDR3 size: 16 residues. V lost 5 bases and J lost 3; bases outside the gene matches: 13. The germline V gene has CDR1 SGHVS and CDR2 FQNEAQ. This sample was taken from a study of blood T cell repertoires in COVID-19. Study details: Sources were T cells, B-cell-depleted T cells, or PBMCs; the material itself was cDNA or gDNA.

This TCR was sampled from a middle-aged man with COVID-19, enrolled during active disease. The material sequenced was peripheral blood. The chain uses TRBV7-8 and TRBJ2-7, with 7 bases identical to TRBD2. CDR3 DNA sequence: TGTGCCAGCAGCGCCTTCTCGCGGGAGAGTGTCTACGAGCAGTACTTC. Its protein is CASSAFSRESVYEQYF.